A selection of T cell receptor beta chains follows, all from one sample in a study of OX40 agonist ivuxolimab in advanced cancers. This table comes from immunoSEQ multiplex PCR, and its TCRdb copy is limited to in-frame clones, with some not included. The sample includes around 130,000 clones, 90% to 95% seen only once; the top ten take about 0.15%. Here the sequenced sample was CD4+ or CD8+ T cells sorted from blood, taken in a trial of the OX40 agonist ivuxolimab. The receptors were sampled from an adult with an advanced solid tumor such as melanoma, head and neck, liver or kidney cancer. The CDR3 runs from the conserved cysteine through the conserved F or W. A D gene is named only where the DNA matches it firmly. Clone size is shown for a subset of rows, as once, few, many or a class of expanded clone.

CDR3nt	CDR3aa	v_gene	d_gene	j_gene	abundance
TGTGCCGTACGACTAGCGGGAGTAGTTGATGAGCAGTTCTTC	CAVRLAGVVDEQFF	TRBV2	TRBD2	TRBJ2-1	-
TGTGCCAGCAGCTTGGCCCCCGGACACTACGAGCAGTACTTC	CASSLAPGHYEQYF	TRBV5-4	-	TRBJ2-7	-
TGCGCCAGCAGCCAAACAGGGGGGAACTATGGCTACACCTTC	CASSQTGGNYGYTF	TRBV5-1	TRBD1	TRBJ1-2	-
TGTGCCAGCAGCCTTGACGTGGAAGCCCAGTACTTC	CASSLDVEAQYF	TRBV2	-	TRBJ2-5	-
TGTGCCAGCAGTACAGGGGGCTTCTCCTACGAGCAGTACTTC	CASSTGGFSYEQYF	TRBV6-5	TRBD1	TRBJ2-7	once
TGTGCCAGCAGATCTGACAGGGTTCAGCCCCAGCATTTT	CASRSDRVQPQHF	TRBV6-1	TRBD1	TRBJ1-5	-
TGCGCCAGCAGCTCAACGTCCGGGACAGGGGGAGAGACCCAGTACTTC	CASSSTSGTGGETQYF	TRBV5-1	TRBD1	TRBJ2-5	once
TGCGCCAGCAGCACAGCACAGGGCTACGAGCAGTACTTC	CASSTAQGYEQYF	TRBV5-1	-	TRBJ2-7	-
TGTGCCAGCAGCCGAAGTGGTATCTATGGCTACACCTTC	CASSRSGIYGYTF	TRBV7-2	-	TRBJ1-2	-
TGCGCCAGCAAAGGTGGAAGCGTAACAGATACGCAGTATTTT	CASKGGSVTDTQYF	TRBV5-1	-	TRBJ2-3	-
TGCGCCAGCAGCTCGGACACCTTAAGCACCGGGGAGCTGTTTTTT	CASSSDTLSTGELFF	TRBV5-1	-	TRBJ2-2	-
TGTGCCAGCAAGGGACTAGCGGTAGGGGAGCAGTACTTC	CASKGLAVGEQYF	TRBV2	TRBD2	TRBJ2-7	-
TGTGCCAGCAGCTTAGACTATAACACTGAAGCTTTCTTT	CASSLDYNTEAFF	TRBV11-2	-	TRBJ1-1	-
TGTGCCAGCAGGATAGCGGGCCCCGCCAATTCACCCCTCCACTTT	CASRIAGPANSPLHF	TRBV7-2	-	TRBJ1-6	-
TGTGCCAGCAGTGAATTGAGGGTCACTAATGAAAAACTGTTTTTT	CASSELRVTNEKLFF	TRBV6-1	-	TRBJ1-4	once
TGTGCCAGCAGCGCGGACAGTTTCTCCTACAATGAGCAGTTCTTC	CASSADSFSYNEQFF	TRBV7-2	-	TRBJ2-1	once
TGTGCCAGCAGCCAAGGGACAACCTATGGCTACACCTTC	CASSQGTTYGYTF	TRBV5-4	-	TRBJ1-2	-
TGTGCCAGCAGCCAAGACCTAGGACAGGGCTCGTATAAGCAGTTCTTC	CASSQDLGQGSYKQFF	TRBV14	TRBD1	TRBJ2-1	-
TGTGCCAGCAAGGCTAGCGGGGTCTCAGATACGCAGTATTTT	CASKASGVSDTQYF	TRBV19	TRBD2	TRBJ2-3	once
TGCAGCGTTGAAGGCCTACAGGGGCTGAAAGGCGAGCAGTACTTC	CSVEGLQGLKGEQYF	TRBV29-1	TRBD1	TRBJ2-7	-
TGTGCCAGCAGTTTATACAGGTACGAGGATAGCAATCAGCCCCAGCATTTT	CASSLYRYEDSNQPQHF	TRBV27	-	TRBJ1-5	-
TGTGCCTGGATCTCCCGGCGGGTATCGAACACTGAAGCTTTCTTT	CAWISRRVSNTEAFF	TRBV30	-	TRBJ1-1	-
TGCGCCAGCAGCTCCGGCGACAGCTATGGCTACACCTTC	CASSSGDSYGYTF	TRBV5-1	-	TRBJ1-2	once
TGTGCCAGCAGCGCCCAGGTGCTAAGCTACGAGCAGTACTTC	CASSAQVLSYEQYF	TRBV5-6	-	TRBJ2-7	-
TGTGCCAGCAGTCAATCCTACGAGCAGTACTTC	CASSQSYEQYF	TRBV11-2	-	TRBJ2-7	-
TGTGCCAGCTCACCACGGACAGCGGATTATCCCCAGCATTTT	CASSPRTADYPQHF	TRBV18	-	TRBJ1-5	-
TGTGCCAGCAGCCGGAGAACTAGCGGGGGGTTTTACGGCACAGATACGCAGTATTTT	CASSRRTSGGFYGTDTQYF	TRBV5-6	TRBD2	TRBJ2-3	-
TGCAGCGCCATACCTCGTGGGATTAGCGGGAGTCGACGTGAGCAGTTCTTC	CSAIPRGISGSRREQFF	TRBV29-1	TRBD2	TRBJ2-1	-
TGTGCCAGCAGTTACGTGGAGAATGAAAAACTGTTTTTT	CASSYVENEKLFF	TRBV6-5	-	TRBJ1-4	once
TGTGCCAGCAGCGTAGGAGGGGACAGGAGCTACAATGAGCAGTTCTTC	CASSVGGDRSYNEQFF	TRBV9	TRBD1	TRBJ2-1	-
TGTGCCAGCAGCGTCAGGGGAGGGGGCACCGGGGAGCTGTTTTTT	CASSVRGGGTGELFF	TRBV9	-	TRBJ2-2	-
TGTGCCAGCAGCCAACAACCCAACTATGGCTACACCTTC	CASSQQPNYGYTF	TRBV7-3	-	TRBJ1-2	-